A single sample gave rise to the 20 T cell receptor beta chains below, sequenced in a study of T cells in Graves' hyperthyroidism and ophthalmopathy (dated by TCRdb to about 2019). The library was produced with multiplex PCR. The data were produced on an Illumina HiSeq 2000. The TCR beta CDR3 regions were amplified from the RNA transcripts. The TCR CDR3 was subjected to a first round of RT-PCR using the HTBI primer set and the Qiagen OneStep RT-PCR kit. TCRdb applied fastp at Q25 and MiXCR to the public reads, then kept only in-frame beta chains. Each CDR3 protein gets just one entry, which takes the most common genes and DNA from the rows behind it. A total of fewer than 450,000 distinct CDR3 sequences appear in this sample, more than 12% of them only once. In total, the top ten clones hold 25% to 30% of the sample. The sequenced sample was blood. The origin of the receptors is a man over 45 with Graves' ophthalmopathy.

The chain recombines TRBV5-1 with TRBJ2-7, with 7 bases lining up with TRBD2. The germline CDR1 and CDR2 sequences are SGHRS and YFSETQ. CDR3 length: 13 amino acids. J lost 0 bases, V lost 7 bases, and 4 bases had no gene match. The CDR3 region is CASGGENSYEQYF. The DNA of the CDR3 is TGCGCCAGCGGGGGGGAAAACTCCTACGAGCAGTACTTC.

Of note for this clonotype: A much larger clone sits a single nucleotide away, making a read error possible. The chain has TRBV12-3 or TRBV12-4 and TRBJ1-5, with D perhaps matching TRBD1 (5 bases). The CDR3 is 15 amino acids. CDR3 in DNA: TGTGCCAGCGGTTTCCTGGGGGATGGCAATCAGCCCCAGCATTTT. Its protein is CASGFLGDGNQPQHF.

This clonotype was found many times. This rearrangement joins TRBV30 to TRBJ1-5, with D possibly TRBD1 on 5 matching bases. Germline loops: CDR1 GTSNPN, CDR2 SVGIG (reference sequence). The V end lost 3 bases, the J end lost 6 bases, and 9 bases lay between the germline ends. The CDR3 has 12 residues. CDR3 in DNA: TGTGCCTGGAGCGGGGGGGGTCAGCCCCAGCATTTT. Translating gives CAWSGGGQPQHF.

This clonotype was counted many times. The DNA for the CDR3 is TGCAGTGCTAGAGATAGGAGAGGACTGCCGACCCAGTACTTC. It specifies CSARDRRGLPTQYF. The V and J genes are TRBV20-1 and TRBJ2-5, with D possibly TRBD2 on 5 matching bases. Germline V gene sequence: CDR1 DFQATT, CDR2 SNEGSKA (reference sequence). There are 14 residues in the CDR3. The ends were cut back, 0 bases at V and 7 bases at J, with 15 bases in the middle.

The chain joins TRBV28 to TRBJ2-3; the D gene is possibly TRBD2 (6 bases). Germline CDR1 reads MDHEN; CDR2 reads SYDVKM. The germline V and J ends were trimmed by 2 bases and 4 bases, with 13 bases remaining between them. This CDR3 is 15 amino acids long. The CDR3 DNA reads as TGTGCCAGCAGTTTAGGAGGGGTCGGGTCAGATACGCAGTATTTT. Its translation: CASSLGGVGSDTQYF.

This chain links TRBV7-2 with TRBJ2-7, with D hard to call. The CDR3 extends over 13 amino acids. The V gene's germline CDR1 is SGHTA and CDR2 FQGNSA. Trimming took off 4 bases at V and 2 bases at J, with 9 bases between the two ends. The CDR3 DNA reads as TGTGCCAGCAGCTCCACGCGGACCTACGAGCAGTACTTC. Amino acids: CASSSTRTYEQYF.

The V gene is TRBV5-4, the J gene TRBJ1-2; no clear D gene. Trimming removed 2 bases from V and 7 bases from J, with 21 bases in between. There are 16 residues in the CDR3. The germline V gene encodes CDR1 SGHNT and CDR2 YYREEE (reference sequence). The CDR3 DNA is TGTGCCAGCAGCTTTATATCCGGAGGCATGGCCGTTGGCTACACCTTC. This encodes CASSFISGGMAVGYTF.

The rearrangement joins TRBV4-2 to TRBJ2-7; D gene uncertain. The V gene lost 2 bases and the J gene lost 2 bases, with 19 bases spanning the gap. The CDR3 totals 17 residues. In germline, CDR1 is LGHNA, CDR2 YNFKEQ. CDR3 sequence reads: CASSQLPGTGFAYEQYF. The DNA of the CDR3 is TGTGCCAGCAGCCAACTACCTGGTACGGGCTTCGCCTACGAGCAGTACTTC.

This clonotype is a singleton in its sample. This sequence joins TRBV6-1 and TRBJ2-3, with 9 bases fitting TRBD2. Per the germline V gene, CDR1 is MNHNS and CDR2 is SASEGT. J was trimmed by 2 bases and V by 5 bases; bases with no gene match: 11. The length of the CDR3 is 17 residues. CDR3 coding DNA: TGTGCCAGCAGTAAAAAAGCGGGAGGTCTGGCCACAGATACGCAGTATTTT. Translating it yields CASSKKAGGLATDTQYF.

This clonotype was recorded at least ten times. V usage is TRBV20-1 and J usage is TRBJ2-5, with D possibly TRBD2 on 6 matching bases. The CDR3 is 14 residues long. The V gene's germline CDR1 is DFQATT and CDR2 SNEGSKA (reference sequence). The V and J ends lost 0 bases and 5 bases respectively, with 13 bases between them. The CDR3 nucleotides are TGCAGTGCTAGAGAATTGACTAGAATCGAGACCCAGTACTTC. It specifies CSARELTRIETQYF.

The chain carries TRBV6-1 and TRBJ2-3, with a tentative D call TRBD2 (6 bases). Germline V lookup: CDR1 MNHNS, CDR2 SASEGT. The CDR3 sequence is 15 residues long. V lost 0 bases and J 6 bases, leaving 13 bases between the germline ends. The CDR3 nucleotides are TGTGCCAGCAGTGAAGCGACGGGGGTTGGGGATACGCAGTATTTT. Translation: CASSEATGVGDTQYF.

This clonotype was observed many times. The rearrangement links TRBV5-5 to TRBJ1-2; TRBD1 matches 10 bases. The V and J ends lost 4 bases and 6 bases, in that order; junction bases with no gene match: 9. The germline gives CDR1 SGHKS, CDR2 YYEKEE (reference sequence). This CDR3 is built from 15 residues. CDR3 residues: CASSPWTGGFHGYTF. The DNA of the CDR3 is TGTGCCAGCAGCCCCTGGACAGGGGGTTTTCATGGCTACACCTTC.

This clonotype was found many times. The J gene is TRBJ2-6, the V gene TRBV7-8, with D possibly being TRBD2 (6 bases). The V gene's germline CDR1 is SGHVS and CDR2 FQNEAQ. The CDR3 is 16 amino acids. The V gene lost 2 bases and the J gene lost 2 bases, with 10 bases spanning the gap. CDR3 DNA: TGTGCCAGCAGCTTAAACTGGAGGGCTGGGGCCAACGTCCTGACTTTC. Protein: CASSLNWRAGANVLTF.

This clonotype was detected ten times or more. This rearrangement joins TRBV24-1 to TRBJ1-1; TRBD1 might be the D (5 bases). V lost 1 base to trimming and J lost 10 bases, with 12 bases between them. Germline CDR1 and CDR2: KGHDR and SFDVKD. The CDR3 is 13 amino acids. CDR3 coding DNA: TGTGCCACCAGTGATTTCAAGGGGTCTAGAGCTTTCTTT. As protein: CATSDFKGSRAFF.

This sequence joins TRBV7-2 and TRBJ2-7; D possibly corresponds to TRBD2 (6 bases). The V and J ends lost 5 bases and 2 bases respectively, with 16 bases between them. CDR1 and CDR2 from the germline V gene are SGHTA and FQGNSA. The CDR3 length is 15 residues. The DNA for the CDR3 is TGTGCCAGCAGCGCACCGGGACTTGCAACCTACGAGCAGTACTTC. It encodes CASSAPGLATYEQYF.

This clonotype was detected many times. This chain links TRBV29-1 with TRBJ1-4, with a tentative D call TRBD1 (5 bases). Trimming removed 3 bases from V and 8 bases from J, with 13 bases in between. The CDR3 length is 13 residues. CDR1 is SQVTM, CDR2 ANQGSEA, per germline. CDR3 sequence: CSVEWQGEEKLFF. The DNA for the CDR3 is TGCAGCGTTGAGTGGCAGGGAGAAGAAAAACTGTTTTTT.

This clonotype occurred many times. This chain joins TRBV2 and TRBJ2-7, with TRBD2 matching over 7 bases. This CDR3 has 14 amino acids. Per the germline V gene, CDR1 is SNHLY and CDR2 is FYNNEI. J lost 3 bases, V lost 7 bases, and 9 bases had no gene match. The CDR3, as DNA: TGTGCCAGCATGCTAGCGGACTTACTCTACGAGCAGTACTTC. Amino acids: CASMLADLLYEQYF.

This clonotype was seen only a few times. The chain is built from TRBV19 and TRBJ2-1; D gene unclear. Germline V gene sequence: CDR1 LNHDA, CDR2 SQIVND (reference sequence). The CDR3 has 15 amino acids. V lost 3 bases and J 1 base, leaving 10 bases between the germline ends. CDR3 coding DNA: TGTGCCAGTAGTATCAAGGCTCTATCCTACAATGAGCAGTTCTTC. Its translation: CASSIKALSYNEQFF.

This clonotype was counted many times. V usage is TRBV20-1 and J usage is TRBJ2-3; D unresolved. The CDR3 has 14 residues. Germline lookup yields CDR1 DFQATT and CDR2 SNEGSKA (reference sequence). Trimming took off 3 bases at V and 1 base at J, with 11 bases between the two ends. The CDR3: CSARDYAGTDTQYF. The CDR3 bases are TGCAGTGCTAGGGATTACGCGGGCACAGATACGCAGTATTTT.

This clonotype has ten or more counts. The CDR3, as DNA: TGTGCCACCAGTGATACACAATTGCAGGGGGACAGCGGGACAGATACGCAGTATTTT. Protein product: CATSDTQLQGDSGTDTQYF. The genes are TRBV24-1 and TRBJ2-3; D may be TRBD1 (7 bases). CDR3 length: 19 residues. The V gene lost 3 bases and the J gene lost 3 bases, with 24 bases spanning the gap. Per germline, CDR1 KGHDR and CDR2 SFDVKD.